Each of the 3 T cell receptor beta chains below was sequenced from the same sample in a study of cytomegalovirus exposure and HLA in healthy donors. With 60 Vbeta and 13 Jbeta primers, the PCR was carried out. The table came from immunoSEQ multiplex PCR; TCRdb's copy has only in-frame clones and leaves some out. The sample consists of around 45,000 clones, approximately 67% of them appearing once. Sequenced material: PBMCs. The receptor source for this set is a man between 25 and 39 years old in good health and CMV-seronegative.

The rearrangement links TRBV7-2 to TRBJ2-2; D is ambiguous. This CDR3 comprises 15 residues. Between the trimmed V and J ends, which lost 5 bases and 8 bases, there was a span of 18 bases. The germline gives CDR1 SGHTA, CDR2 FQGNSA. The CDR3 sequence: CASSPSWRRSGELFF. CDR3 nucleotide sequence: TGTGCCAGCAGCCCAAGCTGGCGGCGGTCAGGGGAGCTGTTTTTT.

This clone appeared a few times. The CDR3 region is CSVISSGQGYEQYF. CDR3 in DNA: TGCAGCGTAATCTCCTCGGGACAGGGATACGAGCAGTACTTC. The chain is built from TRBV29-1 and TRBJ2-7; TRBD1 matches 9 bases. The CDR3 has 14 residues. Germline CDR1 and CDR2: SQVTM and ANQGSEA. V shed 6 bases, J shed 4 bases, and the junction held 10 bases outside the gene matches.

This sequence joins TRBV5-1 and TRBJ1-1; 7 nucleotides match TRBD1. Looked up from germline, CDR1 is SGHRS and CDR2 is YFSETQ. The CDR3 contains 14 residues. J lost 4 bases, V lost 4 bases, and 7 bases had no gene match. Here the CDR3 reads CASSTPTGTTEAFF. CDR3 DNA: TGCGCCAGCAGCACGCCGACAGGGACCACTGAAGCTTTCTTT. The full variable domain, in which reference TRBV5-1 and TRBJ1-1 provide the parts outside the CDR3, is KAGVTQTPRYLIKTRGQQVTLSCSPISGHRSVSWYQQTPGQGLQFLFEYFSETQRNKGNFPGRFSGRQFSNSRSEMNVSTLELGDSALYLCASSTPTGTTEAFFGQGTRLTVV.